This entry concerns a single T cell receptor beta chain. Its target is unknown. The data were obtained in a study of vaccination and CD4 T cells after COVID-19. Across the study: Control wells got either CEFX epitopes, HIV-1 Nef peptides, or no peptide at all.

The study sequenced cultured CD4+ T cell DNA using the Oncomine TCR Beta short-read assay. From the PCR reads, TCRdb called clonotypes with MiXCR, one entry per CDR3 protein. The table has 9,500 to 15,000 distinct CDR3 sequences, roughly 58% seen once. Treatment indicated: roughly nine-day PBMC culture with coronavirus spike peptide pools or control peptides (ViraFEST assay). The germline CDR1 and CDR2 sequences are SEHNR and FQNEAQ (reference sequence). The germline V and J ends were trimmed by 3 bases and 0 bases, with 11 bases remaining between them. The CDR3 has 15 residues. This chain joins TRBV7-9 and TRBJ2-5; D may be TRBD1 (6 bases). This TCR was recovered from a human donor who had recovered from COVID-19. The sample comprised CD4+ T cells from blood, cultured in vitro. CDR3 nucleotide sequence: TGTGCCAGCAGCTTCGGGACATACTACCAAGAGACCCAGTACTTC. Its translation is CASSFGTYYQETQYF.